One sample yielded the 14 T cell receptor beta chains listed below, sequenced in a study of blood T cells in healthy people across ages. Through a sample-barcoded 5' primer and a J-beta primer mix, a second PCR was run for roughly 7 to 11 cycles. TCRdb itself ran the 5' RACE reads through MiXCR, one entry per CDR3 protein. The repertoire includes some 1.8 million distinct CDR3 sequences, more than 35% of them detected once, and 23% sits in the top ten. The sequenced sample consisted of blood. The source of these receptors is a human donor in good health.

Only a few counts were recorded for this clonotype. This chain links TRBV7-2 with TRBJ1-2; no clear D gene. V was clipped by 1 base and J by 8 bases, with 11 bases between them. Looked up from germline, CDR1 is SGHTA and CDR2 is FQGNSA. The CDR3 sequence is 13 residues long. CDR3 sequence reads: CASSLVYGQGYTF. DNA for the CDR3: TGTGCCAGCAGCTTAGTGTATGGGCAAGGCTACACCTTC.

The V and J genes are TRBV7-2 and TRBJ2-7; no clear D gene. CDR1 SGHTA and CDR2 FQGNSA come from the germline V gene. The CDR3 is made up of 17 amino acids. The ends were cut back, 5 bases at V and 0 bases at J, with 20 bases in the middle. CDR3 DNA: TGTGCCAGCAGCCCTCGTTTTGAGACGGTGAGCTCCTACGAGCAGTACTTC. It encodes CASSPRFETVSSYEQYF.

The CDR3 is CASSLEQGAGELFF. As DNA, the CDR3 is TGTGCCAGCAGCTTAGAACAGGGGGCGGGGGAGCTGTTTTTT. V usage is TRBV7-2 and J usage is TRBJ2-2; 9 positions agree with TRBD1. The CDR3 has 14 residues. The ends lost 1 base at V and 8 bases at J; junction bases unmatched: 2. The germline V gene has CDR1 SGHTA and CDR2 FQGNSA. Looking up the rest from reference TRBV7-2 and TRBJ2-2 gives the full variable domain: GAGVSQSPSNKVTEKGKDVELRCDPISGHTALYWYRQSLGQGLEFLIYFQGNSAPDKSGLPSDRFSAERTGGSVSTLTIQRTQQEDSAVYLCASSLEQGAGELFFGEGSRLTVL.

The chain's CDR3 is CASSINWVAGFQADTQYF. For the CDR3, the DNA is TGTGCCAGCAGCATTAACTGGGTTGCAGGGTTTCAAGCAGATACGCAGTATTTT. The genes are TRBV7-8 and TRBJ2-3; tentatively, D is TRBD1 (5 bases). This CDR3 has 18 residues. CDR1 and CDR2 (germline): SGHVS, FQNEAQ. The V end was cut by 5 bases, the J end by 4 bases, with 25 bases between.

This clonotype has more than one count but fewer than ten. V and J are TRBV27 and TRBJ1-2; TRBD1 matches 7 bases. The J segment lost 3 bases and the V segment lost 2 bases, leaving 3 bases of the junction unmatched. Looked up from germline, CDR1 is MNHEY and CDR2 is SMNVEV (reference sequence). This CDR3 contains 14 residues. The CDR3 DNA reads TGTGCCAGCAGTTTAATCGGGACAGACTATGGCTACACCTTC. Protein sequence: CASSLIGTDYGYTF.

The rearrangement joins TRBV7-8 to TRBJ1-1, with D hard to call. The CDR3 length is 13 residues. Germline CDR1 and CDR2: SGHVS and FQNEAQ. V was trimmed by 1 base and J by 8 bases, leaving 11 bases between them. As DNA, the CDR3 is TGTGCCAGCAGCTTAGAACACGAAGGAGAAGCTTTCTTT. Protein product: CASSLEHEGEAFF. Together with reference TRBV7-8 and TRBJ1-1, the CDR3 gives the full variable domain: GAGVSQSPRYKVAKRGQDVALRCDPISGHVSLFWYQQALGQGPEFLTYFQNEAQLDKSGLPSDRFFAERPEGSVSTLKIQRTQQEDSAVYLCASSLEHEGEAFFGQGTRLTVV.

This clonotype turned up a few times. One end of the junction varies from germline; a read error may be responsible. The CDR3 DNA reads as TGTGCCGGCAGCTTCTTGAATGAGCAGTTCTTC. Protein sequence: CAGSFLNEQFF. This chain links TRBV6-2 or TRBV6-3 with TRBJ2-1; the D is unclear. CDR3 size: 11 residues. Germline values: CDR1 MNHEY, CDR2 SVGEGT.

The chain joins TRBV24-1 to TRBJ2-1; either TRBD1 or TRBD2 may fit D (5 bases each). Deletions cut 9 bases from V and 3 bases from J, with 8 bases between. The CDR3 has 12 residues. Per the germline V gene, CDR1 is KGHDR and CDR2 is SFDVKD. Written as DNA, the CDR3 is TGTGCCACCCAGGGAGACTACAATGAGCAGTTCTTC. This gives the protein CATQGDYNEQFF.

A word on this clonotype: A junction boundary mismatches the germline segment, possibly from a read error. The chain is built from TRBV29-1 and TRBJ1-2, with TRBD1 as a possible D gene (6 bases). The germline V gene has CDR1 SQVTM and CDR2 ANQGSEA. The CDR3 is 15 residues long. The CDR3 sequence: CSAEDPTGLNYGYTF. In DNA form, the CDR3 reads TGCAGCGCTGAAGATCCGACAGGCCTTAACTATGGCTACACCTTC.

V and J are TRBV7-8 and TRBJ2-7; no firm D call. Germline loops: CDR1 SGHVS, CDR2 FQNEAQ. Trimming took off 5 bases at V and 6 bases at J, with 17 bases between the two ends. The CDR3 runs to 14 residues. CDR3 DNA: TGTGCCAGCAGCCCTCAGGTGCTAACCTGCGAGCAGTACTTC. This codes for CASSPQVLTCEQYF.

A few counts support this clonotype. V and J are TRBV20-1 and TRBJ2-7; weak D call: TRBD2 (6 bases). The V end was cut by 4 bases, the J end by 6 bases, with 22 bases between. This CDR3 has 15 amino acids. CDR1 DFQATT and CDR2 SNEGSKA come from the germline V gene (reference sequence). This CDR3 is CSAIEGGGRISEQYF. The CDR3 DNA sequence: TGCAGTGCTATTGAGGGTGGAGGGAGGATTAGCGAGCAGTACTTC.

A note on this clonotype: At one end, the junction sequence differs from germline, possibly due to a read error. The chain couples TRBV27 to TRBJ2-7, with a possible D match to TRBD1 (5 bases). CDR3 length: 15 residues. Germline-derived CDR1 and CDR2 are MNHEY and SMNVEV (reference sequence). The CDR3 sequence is CASSLPTSGCDEQYF. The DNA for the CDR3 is TGTGCCAGTAGTTTACCGACTTCAGGGTGCGACGAGCAGTACTTC.

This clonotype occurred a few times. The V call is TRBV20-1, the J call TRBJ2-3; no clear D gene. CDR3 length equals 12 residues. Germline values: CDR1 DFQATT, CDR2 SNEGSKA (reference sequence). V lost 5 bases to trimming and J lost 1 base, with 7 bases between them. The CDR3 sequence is CSAYSRTDTQYF. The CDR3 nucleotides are TGCAGTGCTTACTCCCGCACAGATACGCAGTATTTT.

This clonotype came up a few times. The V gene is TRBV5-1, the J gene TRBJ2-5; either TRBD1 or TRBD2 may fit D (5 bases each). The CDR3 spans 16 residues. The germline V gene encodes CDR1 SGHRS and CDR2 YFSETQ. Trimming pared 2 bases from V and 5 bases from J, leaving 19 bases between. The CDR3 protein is CASSLGPGPEGETQYF. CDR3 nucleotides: TGCGCCAGCAGCTTAGGACCGGGACCAGAAGGGGAGACCCAGTACTTC.